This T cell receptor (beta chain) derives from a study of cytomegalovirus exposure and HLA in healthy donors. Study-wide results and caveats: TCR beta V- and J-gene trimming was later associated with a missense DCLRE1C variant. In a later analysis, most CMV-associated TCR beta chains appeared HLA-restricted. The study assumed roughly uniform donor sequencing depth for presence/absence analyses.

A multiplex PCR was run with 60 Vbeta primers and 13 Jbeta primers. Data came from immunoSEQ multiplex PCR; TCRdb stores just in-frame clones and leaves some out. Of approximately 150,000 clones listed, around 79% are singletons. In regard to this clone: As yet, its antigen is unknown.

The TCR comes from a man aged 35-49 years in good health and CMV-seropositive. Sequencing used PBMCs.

The CDR3 is CASSLQGTNQPQHF. CDR3 sequence (DNA): TGTGCCAGCAGTTTACAGGGGACCAATCAGCCCCAGCATTTT. V is TRBV28 and J is TRBJ1-5, with D possibly TRBD1 on 6 matching bases. V gave up 2 bases and J gave up 3 bases, with 8 bases separating them. Looked up from germline, CDR1 is MDHEN and CDR2 is SYDVKM. The CDR3 is 14 residues long.